What follows is one TCR beta chain and its context. The source of the sample is a study of shared clonotypes between healthy human individuals. Assay used: immunoSEQ multiplex PCR; TCRdb lists only in-frame clones, some missing. This sample has some 500,000 clones, with around 96% found just once. The germline CDR1 and CDR2 sequences are SGHVS and FQNEAQ. This CDR3 is 17 amino acids long. V lost 5 bases and J lost 0, with 17 bases in between. The TCR comes from a woman aged 25-40 years in good health. This sequence joins TRBV7-8 and TRBJ1-3; D uncertain. The sequencing input was naive CD4+ T cells sorted from blood. Subset denoted: CD45RA+ positively selected. CDR3 DNA: TGTGCCAGCAGCCCCAACCTAGCAGGAACCTCTGGAAACACCATATATTTT. This gives the protein CASSPNLAGTSGNTIYF.